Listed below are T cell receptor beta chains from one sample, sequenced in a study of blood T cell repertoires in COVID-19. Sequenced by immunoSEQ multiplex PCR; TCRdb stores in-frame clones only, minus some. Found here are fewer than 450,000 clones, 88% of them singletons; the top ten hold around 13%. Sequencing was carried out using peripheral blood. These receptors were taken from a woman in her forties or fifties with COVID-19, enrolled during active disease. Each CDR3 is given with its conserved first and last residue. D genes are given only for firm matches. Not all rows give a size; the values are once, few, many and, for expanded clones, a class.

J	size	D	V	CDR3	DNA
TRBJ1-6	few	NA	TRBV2	CASIREGRRSPLHF	TGTGCCAGCATCCGGGAGGGGCGTAGATCACCCCTCCACTTT
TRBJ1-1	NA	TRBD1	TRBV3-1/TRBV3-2	CASSDRDRGEAFF	TGTGCCAGCAGCGACCGGGACAGGGGTGAAGCTTTCTTT
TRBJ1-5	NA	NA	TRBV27	CASSRDLNQPQHF	TGTGCCAGCAGTCGGGACTTAAATCAGCCCCAGCATTTT
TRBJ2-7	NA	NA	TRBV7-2	CASSLGGEVEQYF	TGTGCCAGCAGCTTGGGCGGGGAGGTCGAGCAGTACTTC
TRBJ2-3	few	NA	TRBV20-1	CSAEDSHTQYF	TGCAGTGCTGAGGACTCCCATACGCAGTATTTT
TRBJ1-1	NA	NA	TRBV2	CASRYRVNTEAFF	TGTGCCAGCAGATACAGGGTGAACACTGAAGCTTTCTTT
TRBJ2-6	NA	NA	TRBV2	CASRRQLSSGANVLTF	TGTGCCAGCAGGCGGCAGCTCAGCTCTGGGGCCAACGTCCTGACTTTC
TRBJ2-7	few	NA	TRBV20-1	CSARKMSEQYF	TGCAGTGCTAGAAAAATGAGCGAGCAGTACTTC
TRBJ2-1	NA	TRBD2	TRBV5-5	CASSLEGGWFF	TGTGCCAGCAGCTTAGAGGGAGGGTGGTTCTTC
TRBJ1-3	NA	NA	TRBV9	CASSKTYSGNTIYF	TGTGCCAGCAGCAAAACATACTCTGGAAACACCATATATTTT
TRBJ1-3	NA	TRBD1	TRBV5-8	CASSLGMDRVRRNTIYF	TGTGCCAGCAGCTTGGGGATGGACAGGGTGAGAAGAAACACCATATATTTT
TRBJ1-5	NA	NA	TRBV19	CASTRMGLDGGSNQPQHF	TGTGCCAGTACCCGCATGGGACTCGATGGGGGTAGCAATCAGCCCCAGCATTTT
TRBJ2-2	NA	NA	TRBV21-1	CASTLWAAGGPKNTGELFF	TGTGCCAGCACCCTCTGGGCAGCGGGGGGGCCGAAGAACACCGGGGAGCTGTTTTTT
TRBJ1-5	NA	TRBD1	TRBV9	CASSGGTGKGNQPQHF	TGTGCCAGCAGCGGAGGGACAGGGAAGGGCAATCAGCCCCAGCATTTT
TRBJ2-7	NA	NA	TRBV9	CASSVGSGNEQYF	TGTGCCAGCAGCGTAGGTTCGGGGAACGAGCAGTACTTC
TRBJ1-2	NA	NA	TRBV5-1	CASSLERPDPYGYTF	TGCGCCAGCAGCTTGGAGCGCCCTGATCCCTATGGCTACACCTTC
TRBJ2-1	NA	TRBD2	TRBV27	CASTPGTSGGYNEQFF	TGTGCCAGTACTCCAGGGACTAGCGGGGGGTACAATGAGCAGTTCTTC
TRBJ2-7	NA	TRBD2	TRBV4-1	CASSYSGGAGYEQYF	TGCGCCAGCAGCTACAGCGGGGGGGCCGGATACGAGCAGTACTTC
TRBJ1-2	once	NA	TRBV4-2	CASSQDIRREGGYTF	TGTGCCAGCAGCCAAGATATCCGCAGGGAAGGTGGCTACACCTTC
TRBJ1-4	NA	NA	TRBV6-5	CASSLGSEKLFF	TGTGCCAGCAGCCTGGGCAGTGAAAAACTGTTTTTT
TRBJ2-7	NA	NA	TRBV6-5	CASSSSSIHEQYF	TGTGCCAGCTCGTCTAGCTCGATCCACGAGCAGTACTTC
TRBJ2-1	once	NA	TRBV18	CASSLEGTQDEQFF	TGTGCCAGCTCCCTCGAAGGGACTCAGGATGAGCAGTTCTTC
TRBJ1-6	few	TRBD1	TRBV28	CASSLSGGSSPLHF	TGTGCCAGCAGTTTATCAGGGGGGAGTTCACCCCTCCACTTT
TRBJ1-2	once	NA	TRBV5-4	CASSLTVDYGYTF	TGTGCCAGCAGCTTAACAGTGGACTATGGCTACACCTTC
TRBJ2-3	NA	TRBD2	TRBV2	CASSAERGGYTDTQYF	TGTGCCAGCAGTGCTGAGCGGGGGGGCTATACAGATACGCAGTATTTT
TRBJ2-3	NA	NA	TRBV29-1	CSVSRGNPTDTQYF	TGCAGCGTGAGCCGGGGGAACCCTACAGATACGCAGTATTTT
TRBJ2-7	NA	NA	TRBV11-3	CASSLTTGGEQYF	TGTGCCAGCAGCTTAACGACAGGAGGCGAGCAGTACTTC
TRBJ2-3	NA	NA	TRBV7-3	CASSFQEDTDTQYF	TGTGCCAGCAGCTTTCAAGAGGACACAGATACGCAGTATTTT
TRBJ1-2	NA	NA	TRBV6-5	CASSYGGVGYGYTF	TGTGCCAGCAGTTACGGGGGCGTTGGCTATGGCTACACCTTC
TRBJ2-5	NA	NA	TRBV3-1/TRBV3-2	CASSNLKDSKYF	TGTGCCAGCAGCAACCTTAAGGACAGCAAGTACTTC
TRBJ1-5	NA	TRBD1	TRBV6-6	CASREGQGVVSQHF	TGTGCCAGCAGGGAGGGACAGGGGGTCGTGTCCCAGCATTTT
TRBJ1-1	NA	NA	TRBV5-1	CASSSGGLAFF	TGCGCCAGCAGCTCGGGGGGTCTCGCTTTCTTT
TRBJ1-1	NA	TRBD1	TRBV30	CAGTGVGEAFF	TGTGCCGGGACAGGGGTTGGTGAAGCTTTCTTT
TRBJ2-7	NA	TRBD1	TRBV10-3	CAISGPGGISPNEQYF	TGTGCCATCAGTGGTCCAGGGGGCATTTCACCCAACGAGCAGTACTTC
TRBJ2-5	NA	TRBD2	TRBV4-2	CASSQVAGGVETQYF	TGTGCCAGCAGCCAGGTAGCGGGGGGGGTGGAGACCCAGTACTTC
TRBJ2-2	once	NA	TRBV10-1	CASRTVSTGELFF	TGCGCCAGCAGGACAGTTTCGACCGGGGAGCTGTTTTTT
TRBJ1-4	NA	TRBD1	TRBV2	CASTDRGADREKLFF	TGTGCCAGCACGGACAGGGGCGCGGATCGAGAAAAACTGTTTTTT
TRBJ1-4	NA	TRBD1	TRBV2	CASSEGTGGEKLFF	TGTGCCAGCAGTGAAGGGACAGGGGGTGAAAAACTGTTTTTT
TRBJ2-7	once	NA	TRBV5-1	CASSLGVNYEQYF	TGCGCCAGCAGCTTGGGAGTGAACTACGAGCAGTACTTC
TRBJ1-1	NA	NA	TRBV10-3	CAISESSQGGNTEAFF	TGTGCCATCAGTGAGTCCTCACAGGGCGGGAACACTGAAGCTTTCTTT
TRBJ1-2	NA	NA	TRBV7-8	CASSLSGGYGYTF	TGTGCCAGCAGCTTATCGGGGGGCTATGGCTACACCTTC